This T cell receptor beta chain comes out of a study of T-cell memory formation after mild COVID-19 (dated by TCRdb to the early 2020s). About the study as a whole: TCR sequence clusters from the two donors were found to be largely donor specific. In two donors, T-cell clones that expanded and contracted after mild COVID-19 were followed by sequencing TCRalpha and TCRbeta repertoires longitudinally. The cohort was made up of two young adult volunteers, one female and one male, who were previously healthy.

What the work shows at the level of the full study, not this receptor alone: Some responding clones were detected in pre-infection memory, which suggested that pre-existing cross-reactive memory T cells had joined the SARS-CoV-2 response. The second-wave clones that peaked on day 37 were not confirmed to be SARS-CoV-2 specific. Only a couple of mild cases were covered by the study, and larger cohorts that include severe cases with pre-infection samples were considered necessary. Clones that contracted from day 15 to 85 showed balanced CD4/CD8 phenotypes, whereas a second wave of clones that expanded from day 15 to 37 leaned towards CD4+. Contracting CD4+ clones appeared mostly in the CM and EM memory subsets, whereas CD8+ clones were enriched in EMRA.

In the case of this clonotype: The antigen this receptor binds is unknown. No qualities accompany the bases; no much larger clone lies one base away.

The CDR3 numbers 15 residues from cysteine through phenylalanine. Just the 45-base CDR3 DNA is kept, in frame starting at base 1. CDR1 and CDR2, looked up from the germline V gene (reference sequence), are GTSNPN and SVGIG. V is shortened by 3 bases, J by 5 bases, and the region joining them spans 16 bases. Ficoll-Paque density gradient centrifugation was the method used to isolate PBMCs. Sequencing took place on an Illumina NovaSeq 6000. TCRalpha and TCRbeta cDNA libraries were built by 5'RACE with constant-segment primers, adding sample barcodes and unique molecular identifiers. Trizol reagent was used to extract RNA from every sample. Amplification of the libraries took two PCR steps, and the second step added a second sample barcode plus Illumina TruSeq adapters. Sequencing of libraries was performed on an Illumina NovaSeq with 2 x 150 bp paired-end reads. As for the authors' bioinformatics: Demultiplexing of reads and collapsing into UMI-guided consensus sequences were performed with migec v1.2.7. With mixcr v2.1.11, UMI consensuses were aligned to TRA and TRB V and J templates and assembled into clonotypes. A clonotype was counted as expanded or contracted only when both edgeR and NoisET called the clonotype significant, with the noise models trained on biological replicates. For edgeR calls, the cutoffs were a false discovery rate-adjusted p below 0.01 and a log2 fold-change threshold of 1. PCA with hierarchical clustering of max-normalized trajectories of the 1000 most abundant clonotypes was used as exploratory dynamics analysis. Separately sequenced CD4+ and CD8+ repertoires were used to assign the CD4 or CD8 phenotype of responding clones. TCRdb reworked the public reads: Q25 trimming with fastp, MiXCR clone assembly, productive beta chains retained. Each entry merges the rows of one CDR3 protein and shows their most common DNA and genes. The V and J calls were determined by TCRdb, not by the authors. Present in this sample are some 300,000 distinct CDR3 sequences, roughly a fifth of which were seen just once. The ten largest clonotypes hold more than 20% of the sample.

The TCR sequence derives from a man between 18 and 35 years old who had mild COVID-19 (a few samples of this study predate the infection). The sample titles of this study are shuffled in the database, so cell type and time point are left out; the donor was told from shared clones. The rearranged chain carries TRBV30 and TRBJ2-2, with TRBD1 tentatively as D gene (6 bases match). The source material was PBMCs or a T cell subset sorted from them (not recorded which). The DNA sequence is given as TGTGCCTGGAGCCCTCGAACAGGGTTGACCGGGGAGCTGTTTTTT. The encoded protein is CAWSPRTGLTGELFF.